Listed below are T cell receptor beta chains from one sample, sequenced in a study of T cells after yellow fever vaccination. TCRdb called the 5' RACE reads again in MiXCR, with one record for every CDR3 protein. The sample has about 150,000 distinct CDR3 sequences, approximately 6.6% seen once; the top ten hold approximately 0.67%. The sequenced sample was CD4+ T cells sorted from PBMCs, obtained 10 days after the yellow fever booster vaccination. These receptors were collected from a man younger than 40 who received the YFV17D yellow fever vaccine. Each CDR3 is given with its conserved first and last residue. D genes are given only for firm matches. Size is omitted from some rows. Given values are once, few, many or a class for expanded clones.

size | J | length | V | D | CDR3 | DNA
many | TRBJ2-1 | 15 | TRBV4-3 | TRBD2 | CASSRKSTSEDEQFF | TGCGCCAGCAGCCGAAAGTCGACTAGCGAGGATGAGCAGTTCTTC
many | TRBJ2-1 | 11 | TRBV12-3/TRBV12-4 | NA | CASSLLLEQFF | TGTGCCAGCAGTTTACTCCTTGAGCAGTTCTTC
many | TRBJ1-2 | 14 | TRBV7-2 | NA | CASSLDQGVYGYTF | TGTGCCAGCAGCTTAGACCAGGGTGTCTATGGCTACACCTTC
many | TRBJ2-5 | 14 | TRBV6-2/TRBV6-3 | NA | CASSYPGQQETQYF | TGTGCCAGCAGTTACCCCGGACAGCAAGAGACCCAGTACTTC
few | TRBJ2-3 | 13 | TRBV18 | NA | CASSPPVADTQYF | TGTGCCAGCTCACCTCCGGTTGCAGATACGCAGTATTTT
many | TRBJ1-1 | 16 | TRBV9 | TRBD1 | CASTPTTGLLVGEAFF | TGTGCCAGCACCCCAACGACAGGGCTATTGGTGGGGGAAGCTTTCTTT
many | TRBJ1-4 | 15 | TRBV7-9 | TRBD1 | CASSLRQGDHEKLFF | TGTGCCAGCAGCTTACGGCAGGGGGATCATGAAAAACTGTTTTTT
many | TRBJ2-7 | 15 | TRBV7-8 | NA | CASSLVGLGGYEQYF | TGTGCCAGCAGCTTGGTGGGGCTGGGCGGCTACGAGCAGTACTTC
NA | TRBJ2-5 | 14 | TRBV7-2 | NA | CASSPRKARETQYF | TGTGCCAGCAGCCCCCGGAAGGCTCGCGAGACCCAGTACTTC
NA | TRBJ1-5 | 12 | TRBV20-1 | NA | CSANRDNQPQHF | TGCAGTGCAAACAGGGACAATCAGCCCCAGCATTTT
many | TRBJ1-1 | 14 | TRBV29-1 | NA | CSVEIQGKNTEAFF | TGCAGCGTTGAAATCCAGGGGAAGAACACTGAAGCTTTCTTT
many | TRBJ2-3 | 16 | TRBV12-3/TRBV12-4 | TRBD2 | CASSLRLAGGTDTQYF | TGTGCCAGCAGTTTACGGCTAGCGGGAGGTACAGATACGCAGTATTTT
many | TRBJ2-1 | 14 | TRBV5-5 | NA | CASSLTGPDNEQFF | TGTGCCAGCAGCTTGACAGGACCTGACAATGAGCAGTTCTTC
many | TRBJ1-6 | 16 | TRBV14 | NA | CASSLYSGQYNSPLHF | TGTGCCAGCAGCCTATATTCCGGACAGTACAATTCACCCCTCCACTTT
few | TRBJ1-5 | 13 | TRBV19 | NA | CASSDSSNQPQHF | TGTGCCAGCTCAGACAGCAGCAATCAGCCCCAGCATTTT
few | TRBJ1-5 | 17 | TRBV19 | TRBD1 | CASSLRTGGRLHQPQHF | TGTGCCAGTAGCCTGCGGACAGGGGGACGTTTACATCAGCCCCAGCATTTT
many | TRBJ1-1 | 15 | TRBV14 | NA | CASSQETNMNTEAFF | TGTGCCAGCAGCCAAGAGACAAATATGAACACTGAAGCTTTCTTT
many | TRBJ2-3 | 12 | TRBV18 | NA | CASSPNTDTQYF | TGTGCCAGCTCACCGAACACAGATACGCAGTATTTT
many | TRBJ2-5 | 13 | TRBV29-1 | NA | CSVASMAQETQYF | TGCAGCGTAGCGAGTATGGCCCAAGAGACCCAGTACTTC
many | TRBJ1-5 | 14 | TRBV20-1 | NA | CSASGGFTNQPQHF | TGCAGTGCTTCCGGGGGGTTCACCAATCAGCCCCAGCATTTT
many | TRBJ1-5 | 14 | TRBV27 | NA | CASSLSGGNQPQHF | TGTGCCAGCAGTTTATCGGGGGGCAATCAGCCCCAGCATTTT
few | TRBJ2-2 | 15 | TRBV20-1 | NA | CSARGSSANTGELFF | TGCAGTGCTAGAGGGTCTAGCGCGAACACCGGGGAGCTGTTTTTT
many | TRBJ2-7 | 14 | TRBV11-2 | NA | CASSWDRGRYEQYF | TGTGCCAGCAGCTGGGACCGAGGGAGGTACGAGCAGTACTTC
many | TRBJ2-3 | 20 | TRBV19 | TRBD2 | CASSPPRTSGRHWITDTQYF | TGTGCCAGTAGTCCGCCGAGGACTAGCGGGAGGCATTGGATCACAGATACGCAGTATTTT
few | TRBJ2-1 | 15 | TRBV5-1 | TRBD2 | CASSSWTSGYNEQFF | TGCGCCAGCAGCTCCTGGACTAGCGGATACAATGAGCAGTTCTTC
many | TRBJ2-3 | 20 | TRBV9 | NA | CASSSPTRILRSRHTDTQYF | TGTGCCAGCAGCTCGCCGACTAGAATCCTCCGATCTAGACACACAGATACGCAGTATTTT
NA | TRBJ2-1 | 14 | TRBV7-3 | NA | CASSFSGPYNEQFF | TGTGCCAGCAGCTTCTCGGGCCCCTACAATGAGCAGTTCTTC
many | TRBJ1-4 | 13 | TRBV27 | NA | CASKVGGGEKLFF | TGTGCCAGCAAGGTCGGGGGGGGTGAAAAACTGTTTTTT
few | TRBJ1-2 | 14 | TRBV12-3/TRBV12-4 | NA | CASSLVAGTGGYTF | TGTGCCAGCAGTTTAGTTGCGGGGACGGGGGGCTACACCTTC
NA | TRBJ2-5 | 14 | TRBV7-2 | TRBD1 | CASSWDRGRETQYF | TGTGCCAGCAGCTGGGACAGGGGGCGGGAGACCCAGTACTTC